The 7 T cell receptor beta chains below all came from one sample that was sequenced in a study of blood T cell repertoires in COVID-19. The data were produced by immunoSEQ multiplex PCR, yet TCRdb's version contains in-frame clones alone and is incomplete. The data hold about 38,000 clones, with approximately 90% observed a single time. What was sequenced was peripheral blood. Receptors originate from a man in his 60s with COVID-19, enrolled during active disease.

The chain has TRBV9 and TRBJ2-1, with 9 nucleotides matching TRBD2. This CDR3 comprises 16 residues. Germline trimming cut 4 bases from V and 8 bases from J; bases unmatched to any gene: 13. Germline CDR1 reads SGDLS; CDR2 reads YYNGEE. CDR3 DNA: TGTGCCAGCAGCACGAGGGGGAGTAGCGGGAGTGATGAGCAGTTCTTC. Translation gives CASSTRGSSGSDEQFF. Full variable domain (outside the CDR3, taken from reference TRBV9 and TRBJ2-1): DSGVTQTPKHLITATGQRVTLRCSPRSGDLSVYWYQQSLDQGLQFLIQYYNGEERAKGNILERFSAQQFPDLHSELNLSSLELGDSALYFCASSTRGSSGSDEQFFGPGTRLTVL.

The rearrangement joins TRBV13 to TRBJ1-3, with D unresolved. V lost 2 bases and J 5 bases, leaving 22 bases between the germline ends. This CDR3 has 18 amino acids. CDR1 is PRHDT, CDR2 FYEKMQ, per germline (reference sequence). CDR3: CASSLRTPLTRERNTIYF. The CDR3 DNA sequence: TGTGCCAGCAGCTTAAGGACTCCGCTGACTCGAGAACGAAACACCATATATTTT. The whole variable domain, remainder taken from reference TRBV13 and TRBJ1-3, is AAGVIQSPRHLIKEKRETATLKCYPIPRHDTVYWYQQGPGQDPQFLISFYEKMQSDKGSIPDRFSAQQFSDYHSELNMSSLELGDSALYFCASSLRTPLTRERNTIYFGEGSWLTVV.

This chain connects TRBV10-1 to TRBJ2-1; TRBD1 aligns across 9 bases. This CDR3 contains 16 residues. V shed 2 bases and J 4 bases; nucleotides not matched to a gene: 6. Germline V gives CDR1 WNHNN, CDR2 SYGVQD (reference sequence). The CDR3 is CASSERPTGGYNEQFF. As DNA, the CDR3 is TGCGCCAGCAGTGAGAGGCCGACAGGGGGATACAATGAGCAGTTCTTC.

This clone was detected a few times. CDR3 DNA: TGTGCCAGCTTTAGCGGGAAGGGCGGGGAGCTGTTTTTT. It translates to CASFSGKGGELFF. This chain joins TRBV2 and TRBJ2-2; TRBD2 matches 8 bases. V lost 8 bases, J lost 7 bases, and 6 bases stayed unmatched. CDR1 is SNHLY and CDR2 is FYNNEI in the germline V gene. This CDR3 has 13 residues.

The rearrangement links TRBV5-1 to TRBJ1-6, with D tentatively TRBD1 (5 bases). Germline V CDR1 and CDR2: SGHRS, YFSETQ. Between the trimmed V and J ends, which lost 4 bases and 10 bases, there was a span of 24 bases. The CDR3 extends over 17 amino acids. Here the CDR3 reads CASSHETGRTGRSPLHF. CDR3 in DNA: TGCGCCAGCAGCCACGAAACAGGACGGACTGGGAGGTCACCCCTCCACTTT.

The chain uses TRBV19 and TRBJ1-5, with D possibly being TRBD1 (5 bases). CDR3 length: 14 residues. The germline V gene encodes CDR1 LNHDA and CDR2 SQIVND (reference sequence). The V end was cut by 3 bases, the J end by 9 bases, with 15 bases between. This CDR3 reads CASSMLTDSGPQHF. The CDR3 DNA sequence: TGTGCCAGTAGTATGTTGACAGATTCTGGGCCCCAGCATTTT.

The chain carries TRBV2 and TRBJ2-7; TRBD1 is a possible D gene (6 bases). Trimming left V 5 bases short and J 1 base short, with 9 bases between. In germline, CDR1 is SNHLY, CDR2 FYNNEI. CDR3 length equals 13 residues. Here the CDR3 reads CASSLDRSYEQYF. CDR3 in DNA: TGTGCCAGCAGTCTTGACAGGTCCTACGAGCAGTACTTC.